This paragraph covers one T cell receptor (beta chain) sequence. Its antigen is undetermined. The conserved final phenylalanine or tryptophan is absent from the CDR3, which likely points to a read error. The limits of the CDR3 on the DNA are not certain, so only TCRdb's listed CDR3 is given. RNA transcripts were the template for amplifying TCR beta CDR3 regions. An initial round of RT-PCR targeting the TCR CDR3 relied on the HTBI primer set. TCRdb re-derived calls from the multiplex PCR reads in MiXCR, one entry per CDR3 protein. This table has 500,000 to 750,000 distinct CDR3 sequences, 46% appearing once. Hyperthyroidism of Graves' type that showed no ophthalmopathy progression within 18 months was stable. The CDR3 numbers 12 amino acids, ends counted. This sample was taken from a study of T cells in Graves' hyperthyroidism and ophthalmopathy. Study findings and constraints: Ophthalmopathy and stable hyperthyroidism were told apart by a 13 V-J model. The model anticipated ophthalmopathy a median approximately 6.7 months pre-onset. Most thyroid clonotypes expanded above 0.001 were also detected in blood.

This TCR was sampled from a young woman with Graves' hyperthyroidism. V and J are TRBV12-3 or TRBV12-4 and TRBJ2-5; the table calls TRBD2, which could not be checked here. The sequenced sample consisted of peripheral blood or thyroid tissue (not recorded which). CDR3 region: CASSRGGSGGYT.